Listed below are T cell receptor beta chains from one sample, sequenced in a study of blood T cells in healthy people across ages. One entry per CDR3 protein, called by TCRdb with MiXCR from the 5' RACE reads. This table has around 500,000 distinct CDR3 sequences, 40% to 50% appearing once. The sequencing sample was made of blood. The receptors stem from an elderly man in good health. Both conserved end residues are part of each CDR3. The D gene is left open where the match is weak. Clone size appears in some rows only: once, few, many, or a class for an expanded clone.

D | J | V | size | DNA | CDR3
. | TRBJ2-7 | TRBV14 | few | TGTGCCAGCAGCTCCGGGAATGGGCAGTACTTC | CASSSGNGQYF
. | TRBJ2-5 | TRBV9 | few | TGTGCCAGCAGCGTAGCTCAGGTCGGGGAGACCCAGTACTTC | CASSVAQVGETQYF
TRBD1 | TRBJ2-2 | TRBV5-1 | . | TGCGCCAGCAGCCCTACCACGACAGGGTTGGGCGGGGAGCTGTTTTTT | CASSPTTTGLGGELFF
TRBD2 | TRBJ2-3 | TRBV5-1 | . | TGCGCCAGCAGCTTGGGCCGGACTAGCGGGGGGATAGATACGCAGTATTTT | CASSLGRTSGGIDTQYF
. | TRBJ1-2 | TRBV12-3/TRBV12-4 | . | TGTGCCAGCAGGGACAGCTCTATCTATGGCTACACCTTC | CASRDSSIYGYTF
. | TRBJ1-1 | TRBV20-1 | . | TGCAGTGCTAGTCGTCCGGTGGGGAACACTGAAGCTTTCTTT | CSASRPVGNTEAFF
. | TRBJ1-6 | TRBV6-2/TRBV6-3 | . | TGTGCCAGCAGTCCCTGGGATTACAGCGGTTCACCCCTCCACTTT | CASSPWDYSGSPLHF
. | TRBJ1-1 | TRBV29-1 | . | TGCAGCGTTGTCGGGCTAGTGACAGCTTTGAACACTGAAGCTTTCTTT | CSVVGLVTALNTEAFF
. | TRBJ1-2 | TRBV7-8 | . | TGTGCCAGCAGCTCCCGCGTCGGACGGGACTATGGCTACACCTTC | CASSSRVGRDYGYTF
. | TRBJ1-5 | TRBV20-1 | few | TGCAGTGCAGGGGGGGGTGGGGGCAATCAGCCCCAGCATTTT | CSAGGGGGNQPQHF
. | TRBJ2-1 | TRBV6-1 | . | TGTGCCAGCAGTGCGGGACGGAGCTCCTACAATGAGCAGTTCTTC | CASSAGRSSYNEQFF
. | TRBJ2-3 | TRBV7-2 | few | TGTGCCAGCAGCACCGACGGGGTAGCAGATACGCAGTATTTT | CASSTDGVADTQYF
TRBD1 | TRBJ1-6 | TRBV5-1 | . | TGCGCCAGCAGCACCGGACAGGTAGCTTCACCCCTCCACTTT | CASSTGQVASPLHF
TRBD1 | TRBJ1-2 | TRBV12-3/TRBV12-4 | . | TGTGCCAGCAGTTCAAGGACAGGGGAAGGATCCTACACCTTC | CASSSRTGEGSYTF
TRBD1 | TRBJ2-3 | TRBV5-4 | few | TGTGCCAGCAGGGACAGGGCTAGCACAGATACGCAGTATTTT | CASRDRASTDTQYF
TRBD2 | TRBJ2-3 | TRBV20-1 | . | TGCAGTGCTAGAGAGGCTAGCGGGACATTCACAGATACGCAGTATTTT | CSAREASGTFTDTQYF
TRBD2 | TRBJ2-1 | TRBV7-3 | . | TGTGCCAGCAGCTTACCCGGACTAGCCTACAATGAGCAGTTCTTC | CASSLPGLAYNEQFF
. | TRBJ2-7 | TRBV9 | . | TGTGCCAGCAGCGTAGGGCGAGCGGAGGGGTACAATGAGCAGTACTTC | CASSVGRAEGYNEQYF
. | TRBJ1-1 | TRBV5-6 | . | TGTGCCAGCAGCGTGCCCGTAGGGAACACTGAAGCTTTCTTT | CASSVPVGNTEAFF
. | TRBJ1-2 | TRBV29-1 | . | TGCAGCGTTGGTGGGGCCGTTGGCTACACCTTC | CSVGGAVGYTF
. | TRBJ2-1 | TRBV6-2/TRBV6-3 | few | TGTGCCAGCAGTTACAGGGGCGCGAGCTCCTACAATGAGCAGTTCTTC | CASSYRGASSYNEQFF
TRBD2 | TRBJ2-7 | TRBV29-1 | few | TGCAGCGCGGGGGGAATCGCTTACGAGCAGTACTTC | CSAGGIAYEQYF
TRBD2 | TRBJ2-7 | TRBV29-1 | . | TGCAGCGTTGAAACGATTCTCGGGACTAGCGGACATCATTCCTACGAGCAGTACTTC | CSVETILGTSGHHSYEQYF
TRBD2 | TRBJ2-5 | TRBV11-2 | few | TGTGCCAGCAGCTCGGGACTAGTGAGAGAGACCCAGTACTTC | CASSSGLVRETQYF
. | TRBJ2-5 | TRBV12-3/TRBV12-4 | once | TGTGCCGGCAGCCGGTACCAAGAGACCCGGTACTTC | CAGSRYQETRYF
. | TRBJ2-7 | TRBV3-1 | . | TGTGCCAGCAGCCAGAGGCAGCTCGCCTACGAGCAGTACTTC | CASSQRQLAYEQYF
. | TRBJ1-5 | TRBV28 | . | TGTGCCAGCAAGGGTTCTCAGGGAAGCAATCAGCCCCAGCATTTT | CASKGSQGSNQPQHF
. | TRBJ1-2 | TRBV7-9 | few | TGTGCCAGCAGCTTGTCGTCCCAGGGAAACGGCTACACCTTC | CASSLSSQGNGYTF
. | TRBJ2-5 | TRBV7-2 | . | TGTGCCAGCAGTTTCCCGGGGTGGGAGACCCAGTACTTC | CASSFPGWETQYF
TRBD1 | TRBJ1-5 | TRBV5-1 | . | TGCGCCAGCAGCCCGACAGGGGGCGTAGAGCCCCAGCATTTT | CASSPTGGVEPQHF
. | TRBJ2-1 | TRBV7-3 | . | TGTGCCAGCAGCTTAGCGGGGGCGCTTGGGAATGAGCAGTTCTTC | CASSLAGALGNEQFF
. | TRBJ2-7 | TRBV27 | . | TGTGCCAGCAGTTTATCCCCTCCCCTAGCCTACGAGCAGTACTTC | CASSLSPPLAYEQYF
TRBD1 | TRBJ2-5 | TRBV7-2 | . | TGTGCCAGCAGCTCGACCGGGACAGGGGGTGATAATGAGCAGTACTTC | CASSSTGTGGDNEQYF
TRBD1 | TRBJ2-3 | TRBV7-2 | few | TGTGCCAGCAGCCTCTGGACAGGCCCCACAGATACGCAGTATTTT | CASSLWTGPTDTQYF
. | TRBJ2-2 | TRBV18 | . | TGTGCCAGCTCATTACAGGACGGGGAGCTGTTTTTT | CASSLQDGELFF
. | TRBJ2-1 | TRBV20-1 | . | TGCAGTGCTTCCCAGGGGGCGGGGGCGAACAATGAGCAGTTCTTC | CSASQGAGANNEQFF
. | TRBJ2-3 | TRBV15 | . | TGTGCCACCAGCAGAGATTTGGGGGGAGATACGCAGTATTTT | CATSRDLGGDTQYF
. | TRBJ1-2 | TRBV5-5 | . | TGTGCCAGCAGCCCCGGACAGTCTAACTATGGCTACACCTTC | CASSPGQSNYGYTF
. | TRBJ1-2 | TRBV12-3/TRBV12-4 | . | TGTGCCAGCGCCTTTCGACGGGGAGGCTACACCTTC | CASAFRRGGYTF
. | TRBJ2-3 | TRBV20-1 | . | TGCAGTGCTAGTCTCCAGTACACAGATACGCAGTATTTT | CSASLQYTDTQYF